The subject of this entry is one T cell receptor beta chain. Its antigen is unknown. The sequenced fragment ends 3 residues before the CDR3 boundary, so the rest is inferred from the germline J gene. These data are taken from a study of Tregs in tolerant kidney transplant recipients. Sequencing used immunoSEQ multiplex PCR; TCRdb keeps in-frame clones, though not all of them. The listing records more than 45,000 clones. Study-wide points: Expanding Tregs on activated donor B cells appeared to best identify donor-specific TCRbeta clones. Biological reproducibility was not directly addressed, but technical replication error appeared minimal. Nucleotide sequences could not be compared across some patients' samples due to primer changes.

Germline assignment: CDR1 SGHTA and CDR2 FQGNSA. The CDR3 loop spans 14 amino acids. The V gene lost 1 base and the J gene lost 0 bases, with 7 bases spanning the gap. The chain links TRBV7-2 to TRBJ2-7; no firm D call. The receptor was derived from a human donor who received a combined kidney and bone marrow transplant. The source material was CD4+ T cells from blood, sampled before the transplant. Incomplete CDR3 DNA: TGTGCCAGCAGCTTAGTCGAGGTCTCCTACGAG. This sequence encodes CASSLVEVSYE. The CDR3, in full, reads CASSLVEVSYEQYF.